The T cell receptor beta chain described here comes from a study of blood T cell repertoires in COVID-19. Study overall: In each case, the material was cDNA or gDNA derived from T cells, B-cell-depleted T cells, or PBMCs.

V gave up 0 bases and J gave up 6 bases; unmatched junction bases: 7. Germline-derived CDR1 and CDR2 are SNHLY and FYNNEI. The CDR3 runs to 15 residues. As handled by the study authors: Reference gene primer amplification gave nucleated cell count estimates. Profiled with immunoSEQ multiplex PCR; TCRdb holds only in-frame clones, not every one. That table is the source of V, J and clone size, and D and trimming were worked out from the DNA. The sample lists about 53,000 clones, 85% to 95% occurring once. This clone was seen a single time. The sequencing sample was made of peripheral blood. This TCR derives from a human donor in a cohort sampled during active COVID-19. The rearrangement joins TRBV2 to TRBJ1-1, with 7 bases matching TRBD1. CDR3 amino acids: CASSEARQGLAEAFF. CDR3 sequence (DNA): TGTGCCAGCAGTGAAGCCCGACAGGGTTTGGCTGAAGCTTTCTTT.